These 12 T cell receptor beta chains were all obtained from the same sample, sequenced in a study of beta chain features in type 1 diabetes. Reverse transcription of all isolated RNA meant that expressed TCRB transcripts were sequenced. Only in-frame clones appear in the TCRdb table, and some are missing; sequencing was by immunoSEQ multiplex PCR. Of about 320,000 clones in the sample, less than 15% were seen once. Input material: central memory CD4+ T cells from blood. These receptors all come from a man aged 25 to 40 in good health.

The gene calls are TRBV14 and TRBJ2-1; D is perhaps TRBD1 (5 bases). Germline assignment: CDR1 SGHDN and CDR2 FVKESK. V was pared by 3 bases and J by 9 bases, with 9 bases between. This CDR3 is 12 amino acids long. CDR3 DNA: TGTGCCAGCAGCCAGATCGACAGTGAGCAGTTCTTC. Its translation: CASSQIDSEQFF.

This rearrangement joins TRBV5-5 to TRBJ1-1; TRBD1 is a possible D gene (5 bases). The CDR3 is 16 residues long. V lost 0 bases and J lost 0, with 12 bases in between. Germline V gene sequence: CDR1 SGHKS, CDR2 YYEKEE (reference sequence). CDR3 amino acids: CASSLDPRGVNTEAFF. The CDR3 DNA reads as TGTGCCAGCAGCTTGGACCCTAGGGGAGTGAACACTGAAGCTTTCTTT.

This clone was recorded a few times. The chain combines TRBV27 with TRBJ1-1; 9 nucleotides align to TRBD1. Germline V lookup: CDR1 MNHEY, CDR2 SMNVEV (reference sequence). With V trimmed by 5 bases and J by 1 base, 5 bases remained unmatched. The CDR3 sequence is 15 residues long. CDR3 bases: TGTGCCAGCAGTACCCAGGGACAGGGGAACACTGAAGCTTTCTTT. Its translation: CASSTQGQGNTEAFF.

This clone was observed a handful of times. Compared with germline, one end of the junction differs, possibly owing to a read error. The V call is TRBV4-1, the J call TRBJ2-1, with TRBD1 matching 7 bases. The CDR3 consists of 15 residues. CDR1 and CDR2 (germline): MGHRA, YSYEKL. CDR3 in amino acids: CASSQAQGAYNEQFF. In DNA, the CDR3 is TGTGCCAGCAGCCAAGCGCAGGGGGCCTACAATGAGCAGTTCTTC.

This sequence joins TRBV21-1 and TRBJ2-5; TRBD2 was called by the table and not checked on the DNA. TRBV21-1 is termed a pseudogene. The CDR3 runs to 13 residues. The CDR3 sequence: CASKVWQRETQYF. The CDR3 bases are TGTGCCAGCAAGGTATGGCAGCGAGAGACCCAGTACTTC.

This clone was observed a handful of times. The chain is built from TRBV19 and TRBJ2-1; 7 bases map to TRBD2. Germline V CDR1 and CDR2: LNHDA, SQIVND (reference sequence). Trimming removed 6 bases from V and 0 bases from J; junction bases left unmatched: 2. CDR3 length: 14 residues. CDR3 loop: CASRGGSSYNEQFF. The CDR3 nucleotides are TGTGCCAGTAGAGGCGGGAGCTCCTACAATGAGCAGTTCTTC.

The V gene is TRBV7-9, the J gene TRBJ2-5, with D maybe TRBD1 (6 bases). CDR1 is SEHNR, CDR2 FQNEAQ, per germline (reference sequence). The CDR3 loop spans 12 amino acids. The V end was cut by 5 bases, the J end by 3 bases, with 7 bases between. As DNA, the CDR3 is TGTGCCAGCAGCCGACAGGAAGAGACCCAGTACTTC. Protein: CASSRQEETQYF.

Comment on this clone: The same CDR3 also results from other DNA sequences found in this sample. The rearrangement joins TRBV4-1 to TRBJ1-1; possible D gene TRBD1, 6 bases. The V end was cut by 2 bases, the J end by 4 bases, with 14 bases between. This CDR3 has 15 amino acids. Looked up from germline, CDR1 is MGHRA and CDR2 is YSYEKL. CDR3 amino acids: CASSQSAQGSTEAFF. In DNA, the CDR3 is TGCGCCAGCAGCCAATCGGCACAGGGTAGCACTGAAGCTTTCTTT.

This clone has only a few counts. The CDR3 sequence is CASSRDLGEKLFF. CDR3 nucleotides: TGTGCCAGCAGCCGGGACCTGGGGGAAAAACTGTTTTTT. The chain couples TRBV7-7 to TRBJ1-4, with D perhaps TRBD1 (5 bases). The CDR3 length is 13 residues. V lost 5 bases and J lost 8, with 12 bases in between. CDR1 and CDR2 from the germline V gene are SSHAT and FNYEAQ (reference sequence).

This sequence joins TRBV2 and TRBJ1-4, with 9 bases matching TRBD1. Germline loops: CDR1 SNHLY, CDR2 FYNNEI. The CDR3 runs 14 residues. V lost 5 bases to trimming and J lost 4 bases; unmatched junction nucleotides: 2. The CDR3 DNA sequence: TGTGCCAGCAGTCCGGACAGGGGTAATGAAAAACTGTTTTTT. It codes for CASSPDRGNEKLFF.

The chain joins TRBV4-2 to TRBJ2-3; 13 positions agree with TRBD2. With V trimmed by 4 bases and J by 4 bases, 2 bases remained unmatched. The germline gives CDR1 LGHNA, CDR2 YNFKEQ. This CDR3 has 15 residues. CDR3 sequence (DNA): TGTGCCAGCAGCCGGACTAGCGGGAGTGCAGATACGCAGTATTTT. Amino acid sequence: CASSRTSGSADTQYF.

This clone was counted between two and nine times. The gene calls are TRBV30 and TRBJ2-2, with TRBD1 matching 8 bases. The ends lost 4 bases at V and 1 base at J; junction bases unmatched: 5. The CDR3 totals 15 residues. From germline, CDR1 is GTSNPN and CDR2 SVGIG (reference sequence). CDR3 sequence: CAWTRQGLNTGELFF. The CDR3 nucleotides are TGTGCCTGGACGAGACAGGGGTTGAACACCGGGGAGCTGTTTTTT.